The rows below give T cell receptor beta chains drawn from one sample of a study of early T cells in non-severe SARS-CoV-2 infection. TCRdb ran MiXCR on the 5' RACE reads and lists one entry per CDR3 protein. The top ten hold about 2.5% of the sample, which has approximately 58,000 distinct CDR3 sequences, around 12% seen once. This sample comprised whole blood, obtained at baseline. These receptors came from an adult who was a healthcare worker with PCR-confirmed SARS-CoV-2 infection or an uninfected control (not recorded which). CDR3s include the opening cysteine and the closing phenylalanine or tryptophan. The order of the fields is clone size, V gene, J gene, D gene, CDR3 DNA, CDR3 protein. The D gene is left open where the match is weak. Expanded clones get a size class; other rows say once, few or many, or leave the size out.

>few|TRBV19|TRBJ2-7|.
TGTGCCAGTAGAGCTACCAGCCGCTACGAGCAGTACTTC
CASRATSRYEQYF
>.|TRBV27|TRBJ1-2|.
TGTGCCAGCAGTCCCGCCCGGGGGACACTCCCCGCTTATTATGGCTACACCTTC
CASSPARGTLPAYYGYTF
>few|TRBV10-2|TRBJ2-5|TRBD1
TGCGCCAGCAGTGGGGTACAGGGGCCGATTTTGGGGGAGACCCAGTACTTC
CASSGVQGPILGETQYF
>.|TRBV16|TRBJ1-5|TRBD1
TGTGCCAGCAGCCAGGGACAGGCAAATAGCAATCAGCCTCAGCATTTT
CASSQGQANSNQPQHF
>.|TRBV6-5|TRBJ1-6|.
TGTGCCAGCAGTCAACGCCCAGGACCGAGGAATTCACCCCTCCACTTT
CASSQRPGPRNSPLHF
>.|TRBV7-6|TRBJ2-7|TRBD2
TGTGCCAGCAGCTTAGCCGTGGGACTAGGGTCCTACGAGCAGTACTTC
CASSLAVGLGSYEQYF
>.|TRBV12-3/TRBV12-4|TRBJ1-4|.
TGTGCCAGCAGAGAGACTCATTCGGCCGAAAAACTGTTTTTT
CASRETHSAEKLFF
>few|TRBV3-1|TRBJ2-5|.
TGTGCCAGCAGCCAGAGGGGGGCCGCTGGAGAGACCCAGTACTTC
CASSQRGAAGETQYF
>few|TRBV15|TRBJ1-5|TRBD1
TGTGCCACCAGCAGAGCCGGACAGGTAGTTTATAGCAATCAGCCCCAGCATTTT
CATSRAGQVVYSNQPQHF
>.|TRBV4-3|TRBJ2-3|.
TGCGCCAGCAGCCAAGATCCTCCGCCGGGCCCAGATACGCAGTATTTT
CASSQDPPPGPDTQYF
>few|TRBV6-2/TRBV6-3|TRBJ2-1|TRBD2
TGTGCCAGCAAGGGACCGAAGACCGGGACTAGCGACCTCCATGAGCAGTTCTTC
CASKGPKTGTSDLHEQFF
>.|TRBV10-3|TRBJ1-5|.
TGTGCCATCAGAGGAGACGCAAATCAGCCCCAGCATTTT
CAIRGDANQPQHF
>many|TRBV7-8|TRBJ1-1|.
TGTGCCAGCAGCTGGGGGGACGTAACGAACACTGAAGCTTTCTTT
CASSWGDVTNTEAFF
>few|TRBV7-2|TRBJ2-7|TRBD2
TGTGCCAGCAGCTTAGATAGCGGGAGCTCCTACGAGCAGTACTTC
CASSLDSGSSYEQYF
>.|TRBV5-5|TRBJ2-2|TRBD2
TGTGCCAGCAGCTCCCAGGATAGCGGGCTTGCAGTTTTT
CASSSQDSGLAVF
>few|TRBV27|TRBJ1-2|TRBD1
TGTGCCAGCAGTTCGCCGGGACAGGGGAGCTATGGCTACACCTTC
CASSSPGQGSYGYTF
>.|TRBV29-1|TRBJ2-3|.
TGCAGCGTTGAGGGTGTCTCAGATACGCAGTATTTT
CSVEGVSDTQYF
>few|TRBV6-1|TRBJ2-4|.
TGTGCCAGCAGGAGGAATTGGGACCCCCCGGACTTC
CASRRNWDPPDF
>few|TRBV12-3/TRBV12-4|TRBJ2-7|.
TGTGCCAGCGGAAGGGGTACTCGATACGAGCAGTACTTC
CASGRGTRYEQYF
>many|TRBV5-5|TRBJ1-1|.
TGTGCCAGCAGCCTGGCGGACACTGAAGTTTTCTTT
CASSLADTEVFF
>few|TRBV6-2/TRBV6-3|TRBJ2-3|.
TGTGCCAGCAGTTACGTGTCTAGCGGCACAGATACGCAGTATTTT
CASSYVSSGTDTQYF
>many|TRBV19|TRBJ2-1|TRBD2
TGTGCCAGTAGTATCTTCGCTAGCGGGAGTGGAGGGTACAATGAGCAGTTCTTC
CASSIFASGSGGYNEQFF
>few|TRBV6-5|TRBJ1-1|.
TGTGCCAGCAGTTACTCGGCGGGAGGGGGGGTGACTGAAGCTTTCTTT
CASSYSAGGGVTEAFF
>.|TRBV28|TRBJ1-1|.
TGTGCCAGCAGTTTTCAGAACACTGAAGCTTTCTTT
CASSFQNTEAFF
>.|TRBV6-4|TRBJ2-3|.
TGTGCCAGCAGTGAGAATGGCTGGGGCACAGATACGCAGTATTTT
CASSENGWGTDTQYF
>.|TRBV5-5|TRBJ2-6|.
TGTGCCAGCAGCTCAGACAGTCTGGGGGCCAACGTCCTGACTTTC
CASSSDSLGANVLTF
>few|TRBV7-2|TRBJ2-3|TRBD1
TGTGCCAGCAGCTCAGGGACAGGGCCCCGTGTTTATTTT
CASSSGTGPRVYF
>few|TRBV4-1|TRBJ2-7|.
TGCGCCAGCAGCCAAGAGGCGGACGTACCCGCGGACGAGCAGTACTTC
CASSQEADVPADEQYF
>many|TRBV20-1|TRBJ2-1|.
TGCAGTGCCAATTCCATAGCGGTCGATGAGCAGTTCTTC
CSANSIAVDEQFF
>few|TRBV7-8|TRBJ2-1|.
TGTGCCAGCAGCTACCGCGGGACACCGTTTGGGGATGAGCAGTTCTTC
CASSYRGTPFGDEQFF
>many|TRBV14|TRBJ2-1|TRBD2
TGTGCCAGCAGCCAGGGACTAGCGGGCGTCACCTATTACAATGAGCAGTTCTTC
CASSQGLAGVTYYNEQFF
>few|TRBV12-5|TRBJ2-6|.
TGTGCTAGTGGTTTGGTACAGGACGGAGAATCTGGGGCCAACGTCCTGACTTTC
CASGLVQDGESGANVLTF
>many|TRBV2|TRBJ2-5|TRBD2
TGTGCCTCGGGACTAGCTGAGACCCAGTACTTC
CASGLAETQYF